This TCR beta chain was identified during a study of OX40 agonist ivuxolimab in advanced cancers. Study overall: Treatment of patients was with ivuxolimab, an agonistic anti-OX40 (CD134) antibody.

Remarks on this clone: What it recognizes is unknown. The same CDR3 is also encoded by other DNA sequences in this sample.

Sequencing was performed with immunoSEQ multiplex PCR; in TCRdb, only in-frame clones are kept and a portion is missing. Among some 67,000 clones, around 88% were seen once, and the ten largest hold 0.45% to 0.6%. This CDR3 is built from 16 residues. From germline, CDR1 is ENHRY and CDR2 SYGVKD. The germline V and J ends were trimmed by 2 bases and 2 bases, with 16 bases remaining between them. Whole-study findings and limits: Antigen specificity of clonally expanded peripheral T cells was not established. Also present in some nonresponders was a low level of normalized T-cell clonal expansion. Among T cells, CD8+ cells averaged more expanded clones than CD4+ cells.

This chain uses TRBV10-3 with TRBJ2-7; either TRBD1 or TRBD2 may fit D (5 bases each). The sample consisted of CD4+ or CD8+ T cells sorted from blood, taken in a trial of the OX40 agonist ivuxolimab. This receptor was identified in an adult with an advanced solid tumor such as melanoma, head and neck, liver or kidney cancer. As DNA, the CDR3 is TGTGCCATCAGTGAGAAGTATGAGGGGCAGGCCTACGAGCAGTACTTC. Translating gives CAISEKYEGQAYEQYF.